Below are 19 T cell receptor beta chains sequenced from a single sample in a study of T cell repertoires in cytomegalovirus infection. TCRdb reprocessed the reads with MiXCR, giving one entry per CDR3 protein. This sample has fewer than 550,000 distinct CDR3 sequences, with 11% found just once. The sequencing sample was made of PBMCs. Receptors originate from a human donor in good health (CMV status not recorded). Some clones in this sample may be carry-over from other donors' samples.

The V gene is TRBV20-1, the J gene TRBJ2-2; no clear D. Germline CDR1 reads DFQATT; CDR2 reads SNEGSKA (reference sequence). The CDR3 is 14 residues long. Between the trimmed V and J ends, which lost 3 bases and 8 bases, there was a span of 16 bases. The CDR3 nucleotides are TGCAGTGCTAGCGGACCCCTTTTGGAGGGGGAGCTGTTTTTT. It encodes CSASGPLLEGELFF.

This clonotype turned up a few times. The V and J genes are TRBV12-3 or TRBV12-4 and TRBJ2-1; 10 bases line up with TRBD2. The V gene end was trimmed by 1 base and the J gene end by 2 bases; junction bases not matched to a gene: 2. This CDR3 spans 16 amino acids. The CDR3 bases are TGTGCCAGCAGTTTAGGAGGGACTAGCGCCTACAATGAGCAGTTCTTC. Its translation: CASSLGGTSAYNEQFF.

CDR3 residues: CASTGTALSGANVLTF. CDR3 bases: TGTGCCAGCACCGGGACAGCCCTTTCTGGGGCCAACGTCCTGACTTTC. The chain has TRBV3-1 and TRBJ2-6; TRBD1 aligns across 7 bases. This CDR3 is built from 16 residues. CDR1 is LGHDT, CDR2 YNNKEL, per germline (reference sequence). V was pared by 7 bases and J by 1 base, with 7 bases of the junction left unmatched. The complete variable domain, with remaining parts taken from reference TRBV3-1 and TRBJ2-6, reads DTAVSQTPKYLVTQMGNDKSIKCEQNLGHDTMYWYKQDSKKFLKIMFSYNNKELIINETVPNRFSPKSPDKAHLNLHINSLELGDSAVYFCASTGTALSGANVLTFGAGSRLTVL.

This clonotype showed up many times. V usage is TRBV27 and J usage is TRBJ2-7; D perhaps matches TRBD2 (6 bases). Germline lookup yields CDR1 MNHEY and CDR2 SMNVEV (reference sequence). This CDR3 spans 16 amino acids. The V end lost 6 bases, the J end lost 0 bases, and 18 bases lay between the germline ends. The CDR3 region has the DNA TGTGCCAGCAGCAGGACCCTATCTAGCGTCTCCTACGAGCAGTACTTC. Translated: CASSRTLSSVSYEQYF.

This clonotype was seen at least ten times. This rearrangement joins TRBV12-3 or TRBV12-4 to TRBJ1-3, with D hard to call. V shed 8 bases and J shed 0 bases, with 5 bases lying between them. CDR3 length equals 12 residues. The CDR3 DNA reads as TGTGCCAGCTTAGACTCTGGAAACACCATATATTTT. Translated, it gives CASLDSGNTIYF.

This clonotype was counted only a few times. This chain uses TRBV20-1 with TRBJ2-3; TRBD2 matches at 7 bases. CDR1 is DFQATT and CDR2 is SNEGSKA in the germline V gene (reference sequence). CDR3 length equals 17 residues. V lost 0 bases to trimming and J lost 6 bases; unmatched junction nucleotides: 15. The CDR3 is CSARDFRGEGLVDTQYF. For the CDR3, the DNA is TGCAGTGCTAGAGATTTCCGGGGGGAAGGGCTTGTGGATACGCAGTATTTT.

As concerns this clonotype: One end of the junction is discordant with germline, which a read error may explain. The chain combines TRBV4-2 with TRBJ2-2, with D tentatively TRBD1 or TRBD2 (7 bases each). CDR1 is LGHNA and CDR2 is YNFKEQ in the germline V gene. This CDR3 is 16 amino acids long. The CDR3 sequence is CASSREDRTNTGELFF. The CDR3 DNA is TGTGCCAGTAGCCGGGAGGACAGGACGAACACCGGGGAGCTGTTTTTT.

This clonotype was recorded a few times. The genes are TRBV19 and TRBJ1-4; the D gene is possibly TRBD1 (5 bases). CDR3 length equals 15 residues. The germline V and J ends were trimmed by 10 bases and 4 bases, with 19 bases remaining between them. Germline values: CDR1 LNHDA, CDR2 SQIVND (reference sequence). The DNA of the CDR3 is TGTGCCACCAATACTGAGGGGAACCTTAATGAAAAACTGTTTTTT. It codes for CATNTEGNLNEKLFF.

This clonotype was picked up a small number of times. V and J are TRBV5-1 and TRBJ2-5, with 8 bases fitting TRBD1. Trimming cost V 3 bases and J 5 bases; bases outside gene matches: 6. Germline V CDR1 and CDR2: SGHRS, YFSETQ. The CDR3 consists of 14 residues. The CDR3, as DNA: TGCGCCAGCAGCTCCTCCAGGGGGCAGGAGACCCAGTACTTC. This sequence encodes CASSSSRGQETQYF.

The chain recombines TRBV18 with TRBJ1-1, with D hard to call. Germline V gene sequence: CDR1 KGHSH, CDR2 LQKENI. V was trimmed by 3 bases and J by 3 bases, leaving 11 bases between them. The CDR3 contains 14 residues. The CDR3 DNA follows: TGTGCCAGCTCACCGGGGAGCCGGGACACTGAAGCTTTCTTT. This codes for CASSPGSRDTEAFF.

This clonotype was seen repeatedly, ten times or more. The chain joins TRBV7-8 to TRBJ2-2; maybe TRBD1 (5 bases). Germline V gene data show CDR1 as SGHVS and CDR2 as FQNEAQ. This CDR3 comprises 17 residues. V was cut by 0 bases and J by 2 bases, with 13 bases left in between. The CDR3 bases are TGTGCCAGCAGCTTAGCCGTCCCCCAGGGAAACACCGGGGAGCTGTTTTTT. This translates into CASSLAVPQGNTGELFF. Using reference TRBV7-8 and TRBJ2-2 for the parts outside the CDR3, the full variable domain is GAGVSQSPRYKVAKRGQDVALRCDPISGHVSLFWYQQALGQGPEFLTYFQNEAQLDKSGLPSDRFFAERPEGSVSTLKIQRTQQEDSAVYLCASSLAVPQGNTGELFFGEGSRLTVL.

This clonotype was seen many times. The chain links TRBV7-9 to TRBJ1-5, with TRBD1 matching 8 bases. The germline CDR1 and CDR2 sequences are SEHNR and FQNEAQ (reference sequence). The CDR3 covers 14 residues. J lost 5 bases, V lost 4 bases, and 4 bases had no gene match. DNA of the CDR3: TGTGCCAGCAGCTCGACGGGACAGGATCAGCCCCAGCATTTT. Amino acid sequence: CASSSTGQDQPQHF.

In this sample, this clonotype turned up many times. The chain recombines TRBV7-9 with TRBJ1-5; D remains unclear. Germline V gene lookup returns CDR1 SEHNR and CDR2 FQNEAQ (reference sequence). Deletions cut 5 bases from V and 6 bases from J, with 20 bases between. This CDR3 is built from 16 residues. CDR3 in DNA: TGTGCCAGCAGCCCAGCGGACCGACAAGCAGGTCAGCCCCAGCATTTT. It encodes CASSPADRQAGQPQHF.

The V gene is TRBV25-1, the J gene TRBJ2-4; a possible D gene is TRBD1 (5 bases). The germline gives CDR1 MGHDK, CDR2 SYGVNS. The V and J ends lost 4 bases and 0 bases respectively, with 7 bases between them. The CDR3 totals 14 residues. The CDR3 reads CASSGTSAKNIQYF. The CDR3 region has the DNA TGTGCCAGCAGTGGGACATCAGCCAAAAACATTCAGTACTTC.

This chain links TRBV5-1 with TRBJ1-5, with 8 bases that match TRBD1. Trimming took 4 bases from V and 1 from J; bases not matched to a gene: 4. Germline CDR1 SGHRS, CDR2 YFSETQ. This CDR3 spans 15 amino acids. The CDR3 reads CASSPWTGSNQPQHF. In DNA, the CDR3 is TGCGCCAGCAGCCCCTGGACAGGGAGCAATCAGCCCCAGCATTTT.

In its sample, this clonotype was seen a few times. This chain joins TRBV6-1 and TRBJ1-2; 8 nucleotides line up with TRBD1. CDR1 is MNHNS and CDR2 is SASEGT in the germline V gene. The CDR3 spans 14 residues. The J segment lost 4 bases and the V segment lost 6 bases, leaving 7 bases of the junction unmatched. This CDR3 reads CASRKQGEFYGYTF. The CDR3 DNA is TGTGCCAGCAGAAAACAGGGGGAGTTCTATGGCTACACCTTC.

This clonotype was observed many times. This rearrangement joins TRBV7-6 to TRBJ2-5; the D is unclear. The CDR3 extends over 16 amino acids. Germline V gives CDR1 SGHVS, CDR2 FNYEAQ. The germline V and J ends were trimmed by 5 bases and 0 bases, with 16 bases remaining between them. This chain's CDR3 is CASSPLPRLDQETQYF. CDR3 nucleotide sequence: TGTGCCAGCAGCCCTCTCCCCCGACTGGACCAAGAGACCCAGTACTTC.

This clonotype was observed many times. The V gene is TRBV7-8, the J gene TRBJ1-1; D gene uncertain. The CDR3 loop spans 16 amino acids. CDR1 is SGHVS and CDR2 is FQNEAQ in the germline V gene. Trimming removed 5 bases at V and 0 bases at J, with 16 bases between. The CDR3 region is CASSQHDGVMNTEAFF. The CDR3 coding sequence is TGTGCCAGCAGCCAACACGACGGGGTCATGAACACTGAAGCTTTCTTT.

This clonotype was detected many times. The genes are TRBV3-1 and TRBJ2-7; the D gene is possibly TRBD1 (6 bases). With 8 bases removed from V and 6 bases from J, the gap between germline ends came to 14 bases. In germline, CDR1 is LGHDT, CDR2 YNNKEL (reference sequence). The CDR3 is 12 residues long. The CDR3 coding sequence is TGTGCCAGCCAATGGGGGCGCGGCGAGCAGTACTTC. This codes for CASQWGRGEQYF.